Shown below are 17 T cell receptor beta chains from a single sample sequenced in a study of tumor-infiltrating lymphocytes in primary liver carcinoma. Researchers generated TCR beta cDNA from roughly 510 ng of total RNA, relying on a constant-region primer. Three-round nested multiplex PCR performed with slightly modified ARM-PCR produced the TCR beta libraries. Two initial PCR rounds of around 9 cycles each paired TRBV1-TRBV30 forward primers with a C-beta reverse primer. TCRdb independently ran MiXCR on the multiplex PCR reads; one entry per CDR3 protein. This table holds approximately 120,000 distinct CDR3 sequences, 64% found once. Unsorted bulk tissue, about 17-34 mg of it, served as the source for co-extraction of RNA and DNA. Material: liver tumor tissue from sampling region 3. Noted subset: tumor region T3, left-lateral pole. The receptor set was obtained from a woman aged 60 to 75 with primary liver carcinoma and hepatitis B virus infection.

With regard to this clonotype: A much larger clone lies one base from this, so it may be a read error. The rearrangement uses TRBV6-1 and TRBJ1-3; D unresolved. V was cut by 10 bases and J by 0 bases, with 13 bases left in between. The CDR3 runs to 14 residues. CDR1 and CDR2 (germline): MNHNS, SASEGT. CDR3 in DNA: TGTGCCATTTCGATCGCGAGCTCTGGAAACACCATATATTTT. It translates to CAISIASSGNTIYF.

Details on this clonotype: At one of its ends the junction is not consistent with the germline gene, which may arise from a read error. The chain uses TRBV5-1 and TRBJ2-3; D is unclear. Germline V gives CDR1 SGHRS, CDR2 YFSETQ. The CDR3 spans 14 residues. The CDR3 nucleotides read TGCGCCGGCAGCACATCCCTTTCGGCAGATACGCAGTATTTT. This translates into CAGSTSLSADTQYF.

V is TRBV20-1 and J is TRBJ2-7; D unresolved. V gave up 2 bases and J gave up 4 bases, with 9 bases separating them. The CDR3 loop spans 12 amino acids. Germline CDR1 and CDR2: DFQATT and SNEGSKA (reference sequence). For the CDR3, the DNA is TGCAGTGCTAGAAGGCTTGAATACGAGCAGTACTTC. This codes for CSARRLEYEQYF.

This clonotype was seen many times. The chain carries TRBV11-2 and TRBJ2-5; 10 positions agree with TRBD2. After removal of 4 bases from V and 5 bases from J, the junction contained 10 bases not matched to a gene. This CDR3 has 16 residues. Germline lookup yields CDR1 SGHAT and CDR2 FQNNGV. CDR3 amino acids: CASSSRAGGPGETQYF. The CDR3 DNA reads TGTGCCAGCAGCTCAAGAGCGGGAGGGCCCGGGGAGACCCAGTACTTC.

This clonotype was observed a handful of times. V and J are TRBV30 and TRBJ1-1; D may be TRBD1 (5 bases). The length of the CDR3 is 13 residues. Germline V gives CDR1 GTSNPN, CDR2 SVGIG (reference sequence). The V end lost 0 bases, the J end lost 6 bases, and 11 bases lay between the germline ends. CDR3 region: CAWSVLGPSEAFF. The DNA of the CDR3 is TGTGCCTGGAGTGTGTTGGGGCCATCTGAAGCTTTCTTT. Based on the CDR3 plus reference TRBV30 and TRBJ1-1, the full variable domain is SQTIHQWPATLVQPVGSPLSLECTVEGTSNPNLYWYRQAAGRGLQLLFYSVGIGQISSEVPQNLSASRPQDRQFILSSKKLLLSDSGFYLCAWSVLGPSEAFFGQGTRLTVV.

At least ten counts were recorded for this clonotype. V is TRBV29-1 and J is TRBJ1-1, with D possibly being TRBD1 (6 bases). The germline CDR1 and CDR2 sequences are SQVTM and ANQGSEA. With 5 bases removed from V and 5 bases from J, the gap between germline ends came to 12 bases. This CDR3 has 12 amino acids. The CDR3: CSVQNQGTEAFF. In DNA form, the CDR3 reads TGCAGCGTTCAAAATCAGGGGACTGAAGCTTTCTTT.

This clonotype was picked up one time. A much larger clone differs by one base, so this may be a read error. The J gene is TRBJ2-1, the V gene TRBV5-4; 12 bases map to TRBD2. The CDR3 totals 16 residues. V dropped 0 bases and J dropped 8; count of bases not matched to a gene: 6. The germline V gene encodes CDR1 SGHNT and CDR2 YYREEE (reference sequence). In DNA form, the CDR3 reads TGTGCCAGCAGCTTGGTGGGCGCTAGCGGGAGGGATGAGCAGTTCTTC. Translation: CASSLVGASGRDEQFF. Drawing the rest from reference TRBV5-4 and TRBJ2-1, the complete variable domain is ETGVTQSPTHLIKTRGQQVTLRCSSQSGHNTVSWYQQALGQGPQFIFQYYREEENGRGNFPPRFSGLQFPNYSSELNVNALELDDSALYLCASSLVGASGRDEQFFGPGTRLTVL.

Concerning this clonotype: Its ends do not fully match the called genes, so a read error is possible. The chain has TRBV6-6 and TRBJ2-3; 8 positions agree with TRBD1. Germline loops: CDR1 MNHNY, CDR2 SVGAGI (reference sequence). This CDR3 region has 17 residues. The CDR3 sequence is CACSTWTGRSGTDTHYF. The CDR3, as DNA: TGTGCCTGCAGTACTTGGACAGGGAGGAGTGGCACAGATACGCACTATTTT.

V usage is TRBV5-1 and J usage is TRBJ2-3; D possibly uses TRBD1 or TRBD2 (5 bases each). The CDR3 runs to 17 residues. Germline values: CDR1 SGHRS, CDR2 YFSETQ. V lost 4 bases, J lost 2 bases, and 20 bases lay in between. The CDR3 loop is CASSPPRGGGITDTQYF. Written as DNA, the CDR3 is TGCGCCAGCAGCCCCCCCCGGGGTGGGGGAATCACAGATACGCAGTATTTT.

Details on this clonotype: A single base separates this from a much larger clone, so it may be a read error. The chain is built from TRBV5-4 and TRBJ2-5; a weak D match, TRBD2 (6 bases). Germline-derived CDR1 and CDR2 are SGHNT and YYREEE (reference sequence). This CDR3 is built from 14 residues. Here the CDR3 reads CVSSNGGLQETQYF. CDR3 bases: TGTGTCAGCAGCAACGGGGGACTGCAAGAGACCCAGTACTTC.

Of note for this clonotype: The CDR3 carries no conserved terminal phenylalanine or tryptophan, so it likely arises from a read error. The V gene is TRBV28, the J gene TRBJ1-2, with 9 bases identical to TRBD1. Germline V lookup: CDR1 MDHEN, CDR2 SYDVKM. There are 14 residues in the CDR3. With V trimmed by 6 bases and J by 5 bases, 7 bases remained unmatched. The CDR3 nucleotides are TGTGCCAGCAGACGGACAGGGGAAATTTATGGCTACACCCTC. Translation: CASRRTGEIYGYTL.

A remark on this clonotype: This likely comes from a read error, as the CDR3 has no conserved phenylalanine or tryptophan at its end. This sequence joins TRBV29-1 and TRBJ2-3; D could derive from TRBD1 or TRBD2 (6 bases each). The CDR3 runs 15 residues. CDR1 is SQVTM and CDR2 is ANQGSEA in the germline V gene. V lost 5 bases and J lost 7, with 22 bases in between. CDR3 region: CSVHSGATNLYTQYL. The CDR3 DNA sequence: TGCAGCGTTCACTCGGGGGCGACTAACCTCTATACGCAGTATCTT.

As concerns this clonotype: This could be a read error, since a much larger clone is one nucleotide away. The V gene is TRBV5-6, the J gene TRBJ2-7; D is possibly TRBD2 (6 bases). V was pared by 5 bases and J by 7 bases, with 22 bases between. Germline V gene lookup returns CDR1 SGHDT and CDR2 YYEEEE. The CDR3 is 15 amino acids. CDR3 region: CASSSARLGAGEQYF. The CDR3, as DNA: TGTGCCAGCAGTTCTGCGAGACTAGGGGCCGGAGAGCAGTACTTC.

With regard to this clonotype: No conserved phenylalanine or tryptophan ends this CDR3, so it is likely a read error. CDR3 protein: CASSYSRTGGETQYS. CDR3 in DNA: TGTGCCAGCAGTTACTCGCGCACAGGGGGAGAGACCCAGTACTCC. The chain joins TRBV6-6 to TRBJ2-5; 8 bases match TRBD1. The trim removed 0 bases at V and 4 bases at J, leaving 4 bases unmatched. The V gene's germline CDR1 is MNHNY and CDR2 SVGAGI (reference sequence). The CDR3 has 15 residues.

Comment on this clonotype: This clone may be a read error of a much larger clone one base away. The J gene is TRBJ1-1, the V gene TRBV4-1; D unresolved. Germline V gene lookup returns CDR1 MGHRA and CDR2 YSYEKL. The CDR3 consists of 19 residues. The CDR3 coding sequence is TGCGCCAGAAGCCAAGAGGGATCCCCCCTGATGTCAGTGAACACTGAAGCTTTCTTT. Translated, it gives CARSQEGSPLMSVNTEAFF.

In its sample, this clonotype was seen many times. This chain joins TRBV20-1 and TRBJ2-3, with TRBD1 matching 9 bases. This CDR3 is built from 13 residues. With V trimmed by 1 base and J by 6 bases, 2 bases remained unmatched. Germline values: CDR1 DFQATT, CDR2 SNEGSKA (reference sequence). Written as DNA, the CDR3 is TGCAGTGCTAGAGGGACAGGGGACGATACGCAGTATTTT. Translating it yields CSARGTGDDTQYF.

This rearrangement joins TRBV20-1 to TRBJ2-3; 9 bases fit TRBD2. The trim removed 6 bases at V and 4 bases at J, leaving 14 bases unmatched. CDR3 length equals 16 residues. The germline gives CDR1 DFQATT, CDR2 SNEGSKA (reference sequence). The CDR3 region has the DNA TGCAGTGCCAGTCCCCATAGCGGGAGAAGGTCAGATACGCAGTATTTT. Translation gives CSASPHSGRRSDTQYF.